This is a list of T cell receptor beta chains from one sample in a study of shared clonotypes between healthy human individuals. Data came from immunoSEQ multiplex PCR; TCRdb stores just in-frame clones and leaves some out. The table lists about 1 million clones, about 76% of them singletons. Sequenced material: memory CD4+ T cells sorted from blood. These receptors came from a man younger than 30 in good health. CDR3s include the opening cysteine and the closing phenylalanine or tryptophan. Each record gives: J gene, V gene, CDR3 protein.

>TRBJ2-3|TRBV5-4
CASSIRTGGSTDTQYF
>TRBJ1-6|TRBV4-2
CASSQEGTGSGSNSPLHF
>TRBJ2-7|TRBV27
CASRNRDRGIRTYEQYF
>TRBJ2-1|TRBV15
CATSLGLLYNEQFF
>TRBJ2-5|TRBV5-4
CASSFSGLRETQYF
>TRBJ1-5|TRBV29-1
CSVYFRGKQPQHF
>TRBJ2-2|TRBV30
CACPGEANTGELFF
>TRBJ2-1|TRBV7-6
CASSSGLAGYEQFF
>TRBJ2-3|TRBV10-3
CASREGGEDTQYF
>TRBJ2-4|TRBV11-3
CASSLNVKNIQYF
>TRBJ2-4|TRBV5-1
CASSSGDIQYF
>TRBJ2-6|TRBV4-3
CASSQESYSSGANVLTF
>TRBJ2-7|TRBV2
CASRARGDSYEQYF
>TRBJ1-3|TRBV7-2
CASSFDRGRGNTIYF
>TRBJ2-3|TRBV27
CASSYLQGVGTDTQYF
>TRBJ1-2|TRBV28
CASSPPGVGYTF
>TRBJ2-6|TRBV18
CASSREATGGANVLTF
>TRBJ2-4|TRBV5-1
CASSLAETGKNIQYF
>TRBJ2-5|TRBV5-1
CASKEDGLQETQYF
>TRBJ2-2|TRBV2
CASREFSAGELFF
>TRBJ1-3|TRBV7-2
CASSRAGGYSGNTIYF
>TRBJ1-2|TRBV20-1
CSARAGNGYTF
>TRBJ1-6|TRBV6-1
CASRLPDRDNSPLHF
>TRBJ1-6|TRBV12-5
CASGFVGGNSPLHF
>TRBJ2-7|TRBV18
CASSTLGTGTYEQYF
>TRBJ2-7|TRBV28
CASSPLSGGSYEQYF
>TRBJ2-3|TRBV5-1
CASNDGGTDTQYF
>TRBJ1-6|TRBV28
CASSSRRYNSPLHF
>TRBJ2-4|TRBV5-4
CASSASSSSKNIQYF
>TRBJ1-1|TRBV7-9
CASSLAASSRTEAFF
>TRBJ1-4|TRBV6-5
CASSYSDTTNEKLFF
>TRBJ2-7|TRBV10-3
CAISESGSGGYEQYF
>TRBJ1-4|TRBV7-2
CASSLAGGELFF
>TRBJ1-2|TRBV4-2
CASSQVPYGYTF
>TRBJ2-1|TRBV27
CASRDQGNYNEQFF
>TRBJ2-1|TRBV6-1
CASRQGGVGQFF
>TRBJ2-1|TRBV2
CASSLRGGGPYGEQFF
>TRBJ2-3|TRBV9
CASSVFPTRESTDTQYF
>TRBJ1-2|TRBV30
CAWSVSRQGAFNYGYTF
>TRBJ1-1|TRBV6-6
CASSKGVGTEAFF
>TRBJ1-2|TRBV6-5
CASSYGRREGGYTF
>TRBJ1-1|TRBV2
CASSKETGSREAFF
>TRBJ2-2|TRBV12-5
CASGFTGFQGGTGELFF
>TRBJ2-1|TRBV7-9
CASSLAGQSYNEQFF
>TRBJ2-7|TRBV18
CASSPLGALTYEQYF
>TRBJ2-1|TRBV11-3
CASSSALAGYNEQFF
>TRBJ2-1|TRBV2
CASSVAGYSYNEQFF